A selection of T cell receptor beta chains follows, all from one sample in a study of T cells in Graves' hyperthyroidism and ophthalmopathy. Each CDR3 protein is one row after TCRdb ran MiXCR on the multiplex PCR reads. This repertoire shows more than 550,000 distinct CDR3 sequences, 18% found once; its top ten account for roughly 17%. Sequences were obtained from blood. These receptor sequences come from a woman between 50 and 59 years old with Graves' hyperthyroidism that later progressed to Graves' ophthalmopathy. CDR3s include the opening cysteine and the closing phenylalanine or tryptophan.

v_call	j_call	cdr3_aa
TRBV4-1	TRBJ1-4	CASSQGTGANEKLFF
TRBV6-2/TRBV6-3	TRBJ1-2	CASSYSRGNYGYTF
TRBV20-1	TRBJ2-1	CSAQKAYNEQFF
TRBV2	TRBJ1-6	CASRTGTGASPLHF
TRBV12-3/TRBV12-4	TRBJ1-5	CASSHPQGADQPQHF
TRBV7-8	TRBJ2-7	CASSLERRGAYEQYF
TRBV27	TRBJ2-1	CASSYGLAINEQFF
TRBV7-2	TRBJ1-1	CASNPVGVSNTEAFF
TRBV15	TRBJ1-4	CATSRASTGGDEKLFF
TRBV12-3/TRBV12-4	TRBJ2-3	CASSGTGTALTDTQYF
TRBV19	TRBJ2-6	CASSMGDSGANVLTF
TRBV27	TRBJ1-5	CASSFIGVGNQPQHF
TRBV15	TRBJ1-1	CATSSGYERGGTEAFF
TRBV29-1	TRBJ2-7	CSVEDSPSYEQYF
TRBV29-1	TRBJ2-6	CSVEGQTGSGANVLTF
TRBV18	TRBJ2-7	CASSTPRSSDYEQYF
TRBV3-1	TRBJ2-1	CASSHIGTEKLNEQFF
TRBV6-2/TRBV6-3	TRBJ1-2	CASSYNGLGYTF
TRBV20-1	TRBJ1-1	CSARSRTQPTGTEAFF
TRBV27	TRBJ2-2	CASSFSPGTSGELFF
TRBV10-2	TRBJ1-1	CASGTGGEAFF
TRBV6-2/TRBV6-3	TRBJ2-1	CASYDFNPQFF